This is a list of T cell receptor beta chains from one sample in a study of CD8+ T cells in alopecia areata. Only in-frame clones appear in the TCRdb table, and some are missing; sequencing was by immunoSEQ multiplex PCR. The repertoire holds roughly 150,000 clones, with around three fifths as singletons. This sample comprised CD4+ T cells sorted from blood, obtained at week 0. The receptor set was obtained from a human donor with alopecia areata. CDR3s include the opening cysteine and the closing phenylalanine or tryptophan. A D gene is named only where the DNA matches it firmly. Where a row states a size, it is once, few, many or the class of an expanded clone; other rows omit it.

j_call: TRBJ1-2; d_call: -; clone_size: -; v_call: TRBV20-1; cdr3_aa: CSARHNYGYTF; cdr3_nt: TGCAGTGCTAGACATAACTATGGCTACACCTTC
j_call: TRBJ1-2; d_call: -; clone_size: few; v_call: TRBV9; cdr3_aa: CASSPGQYLYGYTF; cdr3_nt: TGTGCCAGCAGCCCCGGACAGTACCTCTATGGCTACACCTTC
j_call: TRBJ1-5; d_call: TRBD1; clone_size: -; v_call: TRBV2; cdr3_aa: CASSKTGFGNQPQHF; cdr3_nt: TGTGCCAGCAGTAAGACAGGGTTCGGCAATCAGCCCCAGCATTTT
j_call: TRBJ1-5; d_call: -; clone_size: -; v_call: TRBV4-2; cdr3_aa: CASSQDAPSGNQPQHF; cdr3_nt: TGTGCCAGCAGCCAAGATGCACCGTCCGGGAATCAGCCCCAGCATTTT
j_call: TRBJ1-5; d_call: TRBD1; clone_size: few; v_call: TRBV29-1; cdr3_aa: CSVSGTGDQPQHF; cdr3_nt: TGCAGCGTTTCCGGGACAGGGGATCAGCCCCAGCATTTT
j_call: TRBJ1-4; d_call: -; clone_size: -; v_call: TRBV19; cdr3_aa: CASSTSGRNEKLFF; cdr3_nt: TGTGCCAGTAGCACCTCAGGTCGGAATGAAAAACTGTTTTTT
j_call: TRBJ1-6; d_call: TRBD1; clone_size: -; v_call: TRBV6-5; cdr3_aa: CASSSGQGRNSPLHF; cdr3_nt: TGTGCCAGCAGCTCCGGACAGGGAAGAAATTCACCCCTCCACTTT
j_call: TRBJ1-1; d_call: -; clone_size: few; v_call: TRBV25-1; cdr3_aa: CASSPYTNTEAFF; cdr3_nt: TGTGCCAGCAGCCCCTACACGAACACTGAAGCTTTCTTT
j_call: TRBJ2-4; d_call: -; clone_size: -; v_call: TRBV7-2; cdr3_aa: CASSSSSFLGIQYF; cdr3_nt: TGTGCCAGCAGCTCGTCCTCTTTCTTAGGGATTCAGTACTTC
j_call: TRBJ2-1; d_call: TRBD2; clone_size: -; v_call: TRBV10-3; cdr3_aa: CAISESGLDYNEQFF; cdr3_nt: TGTGCCATCAGTGAGTCGGGACTAGATTACAATGAGCAGTTCTTC
j_call: TRBJ1-2; d_call: -; clone_size: -; v_call: TRBV30; cdr3_aa: CASGVTYGYTF; cdr3_nt: TGTGCGTCAGGAGTTACCTATGGCTACACCTTC
j_call: TRBJ2-7; d_call: -; clone_size: few; v_call: TRBV29-1; cdr3_aa: CSVVVSSYEQYF; cdr3_nt: TGCAGCGTTGTGGTGAGCTCCTACGAGCAGTACTTC
j_call: TRBJ2-1; d_call: TRBD2; clone_size: -; v_call: TRBV5-1; cdr3_aa: CASSLAPGLVGNEQFF; cdr3_nt: TGCGCCAGCAGCTTGGCCCCGGGACTAGTGGGTAATGAGCAGTTCTTC
j_call: TRBJ1-2; d_call: -; clone_size: once; v_call: TRBV7-2; cdr3_aa: CASSPRGGGRINYGYTF; cdr3_nt: TGTGCCAGCAGCCCCCGGGGCGGGGGGCGAATTAACTATGGCTACACCTTC
j_call: TRBJ2-2; d_call: TRBD1; clone_size: few; v_call: TRBV9; cdr3_aa: CASSVGGTAIGELFF; cdr3_nt: TGTGCCAGCAGCGTAGGGGGGACAGCGATCGGGGAGCTGTTTTTT
j_call: TRBJ1-2; d_call: TRBD1; clone_size: few; v_call: TRBV7-2; cdr3_aa: CASSLEGTVNYGYTF; cdr3_nt: TGTGCCAGCAGCTTAGAGGGGACAGTAAACTATGGCTACACCTTC
j_call: TRBJ1-1; d_call: -; clone_size: -; v_call: TRBV7-9; cdr3_aa: CASSLREAGSNTEAFF; cdr3_nt: TGTGCCAGCAGCCTGAGGGAGGCAGGCTCTAACACTGAAGCTTTCTTT